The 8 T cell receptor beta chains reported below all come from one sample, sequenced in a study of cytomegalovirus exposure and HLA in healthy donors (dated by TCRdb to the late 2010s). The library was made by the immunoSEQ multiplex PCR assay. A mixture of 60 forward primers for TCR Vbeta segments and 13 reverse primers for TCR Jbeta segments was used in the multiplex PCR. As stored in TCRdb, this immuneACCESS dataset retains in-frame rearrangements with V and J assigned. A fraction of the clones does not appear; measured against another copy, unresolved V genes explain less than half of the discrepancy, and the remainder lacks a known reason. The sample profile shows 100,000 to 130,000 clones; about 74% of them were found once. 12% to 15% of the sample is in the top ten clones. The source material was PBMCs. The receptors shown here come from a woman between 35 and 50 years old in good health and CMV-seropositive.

The DNA for the CDR3 is TGCGCCAGCAGCTTGGGCAGGGCCAATTCACCCCTCCACTTT. This gives the protein CASSLGRANSPLHF. The chain joins TRBV5-1 to TRBJ1-6; D is possibly TRBD1 (5 bases). This CDR3 spans 14 amino acids. CDR1 and CDR2 from the germline V gene are SGHRS and YFSETQ. The V gene lost 0 bases and the J gene lost 7 bases, with 8 bases spanning the gap.

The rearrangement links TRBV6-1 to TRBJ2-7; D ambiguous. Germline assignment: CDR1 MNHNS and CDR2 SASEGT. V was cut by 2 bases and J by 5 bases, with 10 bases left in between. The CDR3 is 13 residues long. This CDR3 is CASSESEKNEQYF. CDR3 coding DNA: TGTGCCAGCAGTGAATCCGAGAAGAACGAGCAGTACTTC.

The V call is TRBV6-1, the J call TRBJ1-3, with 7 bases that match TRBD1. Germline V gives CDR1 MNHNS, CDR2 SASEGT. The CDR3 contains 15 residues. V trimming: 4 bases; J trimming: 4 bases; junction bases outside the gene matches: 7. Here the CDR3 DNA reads TGTGCCAGCAGTGTCCCCCAGGGGGAAGGAAACACCATATATTTT. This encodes CASSVPQGEGNTIYF.

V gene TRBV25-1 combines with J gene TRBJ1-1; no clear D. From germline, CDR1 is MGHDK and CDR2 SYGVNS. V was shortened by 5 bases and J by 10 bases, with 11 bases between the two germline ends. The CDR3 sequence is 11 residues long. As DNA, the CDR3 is TGTGCCAGCAGTCAGTACGAGGGAGCTTTCTTT. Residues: CASSQYEGAFF.

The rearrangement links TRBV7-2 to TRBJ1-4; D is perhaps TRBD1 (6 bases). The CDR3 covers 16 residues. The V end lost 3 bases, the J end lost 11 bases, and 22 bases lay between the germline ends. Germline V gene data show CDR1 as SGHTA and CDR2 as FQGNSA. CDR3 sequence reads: CASSFRQGRGGEKLFF. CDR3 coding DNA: TGTGCCAGCAGCTTTCGTCAGGGGAGGGGAGGTGAGAAACTGTTTTTT.

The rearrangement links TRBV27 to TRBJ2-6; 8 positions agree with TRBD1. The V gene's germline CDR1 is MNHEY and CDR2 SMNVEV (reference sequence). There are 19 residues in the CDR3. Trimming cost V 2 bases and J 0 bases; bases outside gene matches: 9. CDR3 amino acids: CASSLRSGQVFSGANVLTF. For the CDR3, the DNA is TGTGCCAGCAGTTTACGCTCGGGACAGGTATTCTCTGGGGCCAACGTCCTGACTTTC.

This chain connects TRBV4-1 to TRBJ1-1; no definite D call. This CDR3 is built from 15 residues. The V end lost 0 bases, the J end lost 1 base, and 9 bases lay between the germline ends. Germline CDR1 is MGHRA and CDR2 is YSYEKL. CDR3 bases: TGCGCCAGCAGCCAAGATATTCGGGGGAACACTGAAGCTTTCTTT. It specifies CASSQDIRGNTEAFF.

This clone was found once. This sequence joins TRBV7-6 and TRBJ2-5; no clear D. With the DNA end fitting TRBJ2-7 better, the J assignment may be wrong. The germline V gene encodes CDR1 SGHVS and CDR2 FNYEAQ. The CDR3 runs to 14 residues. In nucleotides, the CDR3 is TGTGCCAGCAGCTTAGCACCCACGAACTACGAGCAGTACTTC. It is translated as CASSLAPTNYEQYF.